Listed here is a single T cell receptor beta chain. This clonotype was seen ten or more times. Its antigen is unknown. Per-base quality was not reported, and no clone a single base away is much larger than it. This sample is drawn from a study of T cells in Graves' hyperthyroidism and ophthalmopathy (dated by TCRdb to the late 2010s). About the investigation overall: Peripheral blood was collected at initial diagnosis, before any treatment. Following sampling, methimazole starting at 30 mg daily was given to hyperthyroidism patients, and high-dose intravenous methylprednisolone was given to ophthalmopathy patients. The study also compared thyroid tissue and blood T-cell repertoires from about six Graves' hyperthyroidism patients. Prospective prediction of ophthalmopathy was tested in an independent validation cohort consisting of 18 hyperthyroidism patients and 15 or so patients who later progressed to ophthalmopathy. To identify distinguishing TCR V-J signatures, a discovery cohort of around 100 patients was used, comprising roughly 45 with Graves' ophthalmopathy and under 60 with stable Graves' hyperthyroidism. The paper describes TCR Vbeta CDR3 sequencing of fewer than 150 peripheral blood samples, made up of some 42 ophthalmopathy patients, some 80 hyperthyroidism patients and about 17 progressor patients. The roughly 100 discovery patients were divided at random into training and test sets in a 7:3 ratio.

The CDR3 runs 15 residues from the cysteine to the phenylalanine. Solely the CDR3 DNA is kept, with 45 bases framed from the first base. Trimming accounts for 2 bases at V and 5 bases at J, while the number of junction bases matched to no gene is 6. The germline V gene encodes CDR1 SGDLS and CDR2 YYNGEE. General findings and caveats noted by the study authors: During validation, the model predicted progression to ophthalmopathy a median of around 7 months ahead of onset, with 60% to 71% sensitivity and about 75% specificity. Ophthalmopathy was separated from stable hyperthyroidism by a 13 V-J signature model, with around 90% sensitivity and about 81% specificity obtained in cross-validation and 80%/75% obtained in testing. Most expanded thyroid clonotypes (frequency above 0.001) were also found in blood, which suggests that blood repertoires may mirror thyroid immune responses. Sample size was not statistically predetermined, and blinding of investigators to group allocation was not performed.

Amplification of TCR beta CDR3 regions was carried out from RNA transcripts. The TCR CDR3 was subjected to a first round of RT-PCR using the HTBI primer set and the Qiagen OneStep RT-PCR kit. The libraries were constructed in a second round of multiplex PCR and then size-selected and purified. The libraries were sequenced on an Illumina HiSeq2000 using paired-end 100 bp reads. The authors' analysis ran thus. SOAPnuke was used to process the raw data, with reads discarded if the reads contained adapters or uncalled bases, had a mean Phred below 15, or lacked an exact constant-primer or identifier match. COPE v1.2.5 was used to merge the high-quality paired reads, and each unique nucleotide sequence was defined as a clonotype. MiTCR v1.1 was used to align clonotypes to the IMGT TRBV, TRBD and TRBJ reference segments. The analysis was restricted to V-J combinations with a frequency above 0.0001, which together covered 98% to 99.2% of the repertoires. The TCS score was defined as the ratio of F50 (clonal expansion) to E x V (chaos), calculated using BLOSUM62-based TCRdist between CDR3 peptides within each V-J. Welch's t-statistics and random forest reduced roughly 540 V-J features to about 13, which were used in a naive Bayes classifier (R e1071). The Morisita-Horn index was used to measure how similar the thyroid and blood repertoires were. TCRdb reprocessed the public reads (quality trimming at Q25 with fastp, clone calling with MiXCR) and kept in-frame beta chains. Rows merge per CDR3 protein into single entries with the most common DNA and genes. What appears here as the V and J calls and clone size reflects TCRdb's work, not the paper's. This sample is represented by about 34,000 distinct CDR3 sequences; 52% of them were singletons. Clones ranked in the top ten supply 25% of the sample.

Moderately to severely active disease, a Clinical Activity Score of at least 3, a NOSPECS grade of at least 4, and a duration under 3 months were present in ophthalmopathy patients. The study excluded patients with uncontrolled infections, other autoimmune diseases, pregnancy or lactation. Clinical symptoms, serum thyroxine and TRAb, thyroid ultrasound, and orbital computed tomography formed the basis for the diagnoses. PBMCs were separated from under 11 ml of fresh peripheral blood using Ficoll-Paque density gradient centrifugation. Trizol reagent was used to extract total RNA, and RNA quality was then checked on an Agilent 2100 Bioanalyzer.

Material for sequencing was blood. Here the chain combines TRBV9 and TRBJ2-5; TRBD2 aligns with 10 central bases. The receptor was isolated from a woman between 35 and 50 years old with Graves' ophthalmopathy. The CDR3 here reads CASSVGSGRGETQYF. The DNA sequence is given as TGTGCCAGCAGCGTGGGGAGCGGGAGGGGTGAGACCCAGTACTTC.